This T cell receptor beta chain was identified in a study of blood T cells in healthy people across ages. Study-level information: Researchers report that template switching captured about one barcoded beta molecule per two T cells.

Trimming stripped 0 bases from V and 2 bases from J, with 14 bases between. This CDR3 comprises 15 residues. Germline V gene sequence: CDR1 DFQATT, CDR2 SNEGSKA (reference sequence). A second PCR of roughly 7 to 11 cycles used a sample-barcoded 5' primer and a J-beta primer mix. TCRdb independently ran MiXCR on the 5' RACE reads; one entry per CDR3 protein. The table shows roughly 1 million distinct CDR3 sequences, with under 30% occurring only once. Study results and caveats: Shifts in expanded clonotypes may have been confounded by donor CMV status, which was unknown.

Concerning this clonotype itself: Its antigen is undetermined.

The same data also contributed to another study, on T cells of mothers and their children. That source adds: The study obtained over 9 million TCR beta CDR3 reads per mother and about 3 million per child. Related mother-child pairs showed slightly higher but non-significant overlap than unrelated pairs.

The chain couples TRBV20-1 to TRBJ2-7; D not resolved. The origin of this receptor is a girl aged 2-10 years in good health. What was sequenced was blood. In DNA form, the CDR3 reads TGCAGTGCTAGAGATGTTTTCGGCCTTCCCTACGAGCAGTACTTC. The encoded protein is CSARDVFGLPYEQYF.